One sample yielded the 29 T cell receptor beta chains listed below, sequenced in a study of blood T cells in healthy people across ages. Alongside a J-beta primer mix, a sample-barcoded 5' primer served in a second PCR lasting about 7 to 12 cycles. One entry per CDR3 protein results from TCRdb running MiXCR on the 5' RACE reads. The sample lists fewer than 1,200,000 distinct CDR3 sequences; 20% to 25% were seen once. The sample also formed part of further work on T cells of mothers and their children.

Sequencing used blood. All receptors come from a girl aged 2-10 years in good health.

V and J are TRBV20-1 and TRBJ2-7; D might be TRBD2 (5 bases). The CDR3 has 14 residues. The germline CDR1 and CDR2 sequences are DFQATT and SNEGSKA (reference sequence). Deletions cut 5 bases from V and 4 bases from J, with 18 bases between. Written as DNA, the CDR3 is TGCAGTGCTGCCCCGCTAGCCCGGAGGTACGAGCAGTACTTC. Translation gives CSAAPLARRYEQYF.

The chain combines TRBV5-6 with TRBJ2-7; TRBD1 or TRBD2 may be the D gene (5 bases each). The V gene lost 2 bases and the J gene lost 0 bases, with 15 bases spanning the gap. Germline-derived CDR1 and CDR2 are SGHDT and YYEEEE. This CDR3 has 16 residues. CDR3: CASSFLRGELSYEQYF. The CDR3, as DNA: TGTGCCAGCAGCTTTCTCCGGGGCGAACTCTCCTACGAGCAGTACTTC.

The J gene is TRBJ1-4, the V gene TRBV29-1; D is unclear. Germline V gene lookup returns CDR1 SQVTM and CDR2 ANQGSEA. V gave up 7 bases and J gave up 8 bases, with 17 bases separating them. The CDR3 consists of 13 residues. This chain's CDR3 is CSGIVDGPEKLFF. The DNA for the CDR3 is TGCAGCGGGATTGTTGATGGGCCGGAAAAACTGTTTTTT.

This clonotype was counted only a few times. An end of the junction differs from the germline gene, which may be a read error. This chain uses TRBV5-1 with TRBJ2-5; 7 bases match TRBD1. The CDR3 sequence is 15 residues long. Looked up from germline, CDR1 is SGHRS and CDR2 is YFSETQ. The CDR3 DNA reads TGCGCTAGCAGCTTTGCTGGGACAGACGGCGAGACCCAGTACTTC. This gives the protein CASSFAGTDGETQYF.

Here the CDR3 reads CASSINLQKYEQYF. The CDR3 nucleotides are TGTGCCAGCAGTATCAATTTACAGAAGTACGAGCAGTACTTC. This chain connects TRBV28 to TRBJ2-7; D ambiguous. The germline CDR1 and CDR2 sequences are MDHEN and SYDVKM. The CDR3 covers 14 residues. The germline V and J ends were trimmed by 5 bases and 4 bases, with 15 bases remaining between them.

This clonotype came up a few times. No conserved phenylalanine or tryptophan is present at the end of the CDR3, so a read error is the likely explanation. The DNA is left out, because the CDR3 cannot be placed on it with certainty; the CDR3 is given as TCRdb lists it. The V gene is TRBV7-2, the J gene TRBJ2-5; the D segment call TRBD2 is taken from the table without a DNA check. The CDR3 spans 14 residues, counting both ends. Per the germline V gene, CDR1 is SGHTA and CDR2 is FQGNSA. The CDR3 is CASSSTSSGGLRVL.

This clonotype came up a few times. The chain recombines TRBV4-3 with TRBJ1-4; D gene uncertain. CDR1 is LGHNA, CDR2 YSLEER, per germline. The CDR3 is 14 amino acids. V lost 3 bases to trimming and J lost 6 bases, with 11 bases between them. CDR3 amino acids: CASSQWRVDEKLFF. DNA of the CDR3: TGCGCCAGCAGCCAGTGGCGGGTGGATGAAAAACTGTTTTTT.

This clonotype appeared a few times. The gene calls are TRBV7-2 and TRBJ1-2; 10 positions match TRBD1. Germline values: CDR1 SGHTA, CDR2 FQGNSA. Trimming removed 6 bases from V and 6 bases from J; junction bases left unmatched: 10. The CDR3 contains 15 residues. CDR3 bases: TGTGCCAGCAGGAGAACGGGACAGGGGTCTCATGGCTACACCTTC. Its translation: CASRRTGQGSHGYTF.

This clonotype has just a few counts. This chain links TRBV29-1 with TRBJ1-4; no reliable D call. In germline, CDR1 is SQVTM, CDR2 ANQGSEA. This CDR3 is 12 amino acids long. The CDR3 sequence: CGTLATNEKLFF. CDR3 bases: TGCGGTACCCTTGCAACTAATGAAAAACTGTTTTTT.

This clonotype occurred a few times. The chain employs TRBV3-1 and TRBJ1-4; D not certain. The V end was cut by 1 base, the J end by 5 bases, with 5 bases between. Per germline, CDR1 LGHDT and CDR2 YNNKEL (reference sequence). CDR3 size: 13 residues. CDR3 in amino acids: CASSQGRNEKLFF. The CDR3 bases are TGTGCCAGCAGCCAAGGAAGAAATGAAAAACTGTTTTTT.

The chain couples TRBV27 to TRBJ2-1; a possible D gene is TRBD2 (5 bases). Germline CDR1 MNHEY, CDR2 SMNVEV (reference sequence). The CDR3 spans 15 residues. The CDR3 protein is CATQLGSSPYNEQFF. The CDR3 region has the DNA TGTGCTACTCAACTGGGGAGTTCGCCTTACAATGAGCAGTTCTTC.

This chain connects TRBV20-1 to TRBJ2-7; D may be TRBD1 (5 bases). The CDR3 has 16 residues. Trimming removed 3 bases from V and 5 bases from J, with 23 bases in between. CDR1 DFQATT and CDR2 SNEGSKA come from the germline V gene (reference sequence). The CDR3 here is CSASAGNRLLVHEQYF. The CDR3 coding sequence is TGCAGTGCTAGTGCAGGGAACCGTCTCCTAGTCCACGAGCAGTACTTC.

The DNA for the CDR3 is TGCGCCAGCAGCTTGGTGGGACCTACGGGGGATGAGCAGTTCTTC. Translating gives CASSLVGPTGDEQFF. J is TRBJ2-1 and V is TRBV5-1, with a tentative D call TRBD2 (6 bases). This CDR3 region has 15 residues. V was trimmed by 0 bases and J by 8 bases, leaving 15 bases between them. Germline assignment: CDR1 SGHRS and CDR2 YFSETQ. Combining the CDR3 with reference TRBV5-1 and TRBJ2-1 gives the whole variable domain KAGVTQTPRYLIKTRGQQVTLSCSPISGHRSVSWYQQTPGQGLQFLFEYFSETQRNKGNFPGRFSGRQFSNSRSEMNVSTLELGDSALYLCASSLVGPTGDEQFFGPGTRLTVL.

This chain links TRBV29-1 with TRBJ2-5, with 7 nucleotides matching TRBD1. J gave up 5 bases and V 6 bases, and 9 bases lay outside the gene matches. Germline CDR1 reads SQVTM; CDR2 reads ANQGSEA. This CDR3 spans 13 amino acids. CDR3 sequence (DNA): TGCAGCGTATCCGAGGGACAGCTGGAGACCCAGTACTTC. This gives the protein CSVSEGQLETQYF.

The chain couples TRBV29-1 to TRBJ2-4, with D possibly being TRBD1 or TRBD2 (5 bases each). V gave up 5 bases and J gave up 6 bases, with 14 bases separating them. Germline V CDR1 and CDR2: SQVTM, ANQGSEA. The CDR3 runs 13 residues. This CDR3 is CSVIQGGGNIQYF. CDR3 nucleotide sequence: TGCAGCGTTATCCAGGGTGGGGGAAACATTCAGTACTTC. The full variable domain, its missing parts supplied by reference TRBV29-1 and TRBJ2-4, is SAVISQKPSRDICQRGTSLTIQCQVDSQVTMMFWYRQQPGQSLTLIATANQGSEATYESGFVIDKFPISRPNLTFSTLTVSNMSPEDSSIYLCSVIQGGGNIQYFGAGTRLSVL.

V gene TRBV12-3 or TRBV12-4 combines with J gene TRBJ2-3; TRBD1 aligns across 10 bases. V was clipped by 1 base and J by 3 bases; unmatched bases: 1. The CDR3 consists of 15 residues. In DNA, the CDR3 is TGTGCCAGCAGTTTAGTGGGACAGGGGACAGATACGCAGTATTTT. It is translated as CASSLVGQGTDTQYF.

This clonotype was recorded many times. Here the CDR3 reads CASSSVSYEQYF. The CDR3 DNA reads TGTGCCAGCAGTTCCGTCTCCTACGAGCAGTACTTC. V and J are TRBV6-5 and TRBJ2-7; D unresolved. The CDR3 consists of 12 residues. Trimming stripped 4 bases from V and 0 bases from J, with 4 bases between. Germline-derived CDR1 and CDR2 are MNHEY and SVGAGI.

This clonotype was seen only a few times. CDR3 residues: CASSWQGAYEQYF. The CDR3 bases are TGTGCCAGCTCTTGGCAGGGGGCCTACGAGCAGTACTTC. This chain uses TRBV27 with TRBJ2-7, with 7 bases fitting TRBD1. J gave up 2 bases and V 8 bases, and 6 bases lay outside the gene matches. The CDR3 has 13 amino acids. CDR1 is MNHEY, CDR2 SMNVEV, per germline (reference sequence).

This clonotype came up many times. The chain uses TRBV11-2 and TRBJ2-1; weak D call: TRBD2 (6 bases). Germline CDR1 is SGHAT and CDR2 is FQNNGV. The V end lost 1 base, the J end lost 8 bases, and 18 bases lay between the germline ends. There are 16 residues in the CDR3. In DNA form, the CDR3 reads TGTGCCAGCAGCTTAGCCGCCGGGACTCTCCCGGATGAGCAGTTCTTC. Its protein is CASSLAAGTLPDEQFF. Combining the CDR3 with reference TRBV11-2 and TRBJ2-1 gives the whole variable domain EAGVAQSPRYKIIEKRQSVAFWCNPISGHATLYWYQQILGQGPKLLIQFQNNGVVDDSQLPKDRFSAERLKGVDSTLKIQPAKLEDSAVYLCASSLAAGTLPDEQFFGPGTRLTVL.

The V and J genes are TRBV6-1 and TRBJ2-1; TRBD2 matches at 9 bases. The CDR3 covers 15 residues. CDR1 MNHNS and CDR2 SASEGT come from the germline V gene. With 8 bases clipped from V and 9 bases from J, the junction kept 14 bases outside the gene matches. CDR3 amino acids: CASYPSSGVYSEQFF. The CDR3 nucleotides are TGTGCCAGCTACCCCTCTAGCGGGGTCTATAGTGAGCAGTTCTTC.

In this sample, this clonotype turned up a few times. The chain recombines TRBV7-2 with TRBJ2-1, with 8 bases aligning to TRBD2. Trimming cost V 6 bases and J 2 bases; bases outside gene matches: 6. The CDR3 consists of 15 residues. Per germline, CDR1 SGHTA and CDR2 FQGNSA. Here the CDR3 reads CASRSPGLAYNEQFF. The DNA for the CDR3 is TGTGCCAGCAGATCCCCGGGACTAGCCTACAATGAGCAGTTCTTC.

The sample holds a few counts of this clonotype. V gene TRBV4-1 combines with J gene TRBJ1-6; tentatively, D is TRBD1 (5 bases). V was clipped by 2 bases and J by 6 bases, with 11 bases between them. The germline V gene has CDR1 MGHRA and CDR2 YSYEKL. The CDR3 is made up of 15 amino acids. CDR3 coding DNA: TGCGCCAGCAGCCAAATCCGACAGAGTAATTCACCCCTCCACTTT. This codes for CASSQIRQSNSPLHF.

The rearrangement links TRBV5-1 to TRBJ2-1; the D gene is possibly TRBD2 (6 bases). Trimming removed 0 bases at V and 7 bases at J, with 20 bases between. The germline V gene has CDR1 SGHRS and CDR2 YFSETQ. This CDR3 has 17 residues. CDR3 nucleotides: TGCGCCAGCAGCTTGGGTTCTCCGGGGGATCCCCTTAATGAGCAGTTCTTC. It specifies CASSLGSPGDPLNEQFF.

This chain joins TRBV7-9 and TRBJ1-4; 10 bases line up with TRBD1. The CDR3 spans 15 residues. Trimming at V came to 7 bases and at J to 3 bases, leaving 5 bases not matched to a gene. The germline V gene encodes CDR1 SEHNR and CDR2 FQNEAQ (reference sequence). CDR3 nucleotides: TGTGCCAGCACTCCGGGACAGGGGTCTAATGAAAAACTGTTTTTT. Translating it yields CASTPGQGSNEKLFF.

V gene TRBV12-3 or TRBV12-4 combines with J gene TRBJ2-2; perhaps TRBD1 as D (6 bases). CDR3 length equals 14 residues. The germline V and J ends were trimmed by 8 bases and 4 bases, with 14 bases remaining between them. Written as DNA, the CDR3 is TGTGCCAGCGCCCAAACAGGGTTCACCGGGGAGCTGTTTTTT. Translation gives CASAQTGFTGELFF.

This clonotype has only a few counts. This chain joins TRBV29-1 and TRBJ2-5; D perhaps matches TRBD1 (5 bases). The germline V gene has CDR1 SQVTM and CDR2 ANQGSEA. The V end lost 4 bases, the J end lost 7 bases, and 22 bases lay between the germline ends. The CDR3 runs to 15 residues. CDR3 DNA sequence: TGCAGCGTTGCGGCTTTACAGGAACCCGGATGGACCCAGTACTTC. Its translation is CSVAALQEPGWTQYF.

In this sample, this clonotype turned up a few times. The rearrangement joins TRBV7-9 to TRBJ1-2, with no clear D. Germline assignment: CDR1 SEHNR and CDR2 FQNEAQ (reference sequence). V was cut by 7 bases and J by 4 bases, with 19 bases left in between. The CDR3 consists of 15 residues. The CDR3 here is CASNPVGGSRYGYTF. The CDR3 nucleotides read TGTGCCAGCAACCCGGTCGGAGGCAGTCGCTATGGCTACACCTTC.

In regard to this clonotype: An end of the junction differs from the germline gene, which may be a read error. The chain employs TRBV4-3 and TRBJ1-1; no definite D call. Looked up from germline, CDR1 is LGHNA and CDR2 is YSLEER. This CDR3 spans 13 amino acids. Here the CDR3 DNA reads TGCGCCAGCAGCCGACAACTGAACACTGAAGCTTCCTTT. It is translated as CASSRQLNTEASF.

The rearrangement links TRBV9 to TRBJ2-1; 11 nucleotides match TRBD2. Germline CDR1 SGDLS, CDR2 YYNGEE. The trim removed 3 bases at V and 5 bases at J, leaving 4 bases unmatched. The CDR3 totals 15 residues. The CDR3, as DNA: TGTGCCAGCAGCGGTAGCGGGGGGGTGAACAATGAGCAGTTCTTC. Encoded protein: CASSGSGGVNNEQFF.